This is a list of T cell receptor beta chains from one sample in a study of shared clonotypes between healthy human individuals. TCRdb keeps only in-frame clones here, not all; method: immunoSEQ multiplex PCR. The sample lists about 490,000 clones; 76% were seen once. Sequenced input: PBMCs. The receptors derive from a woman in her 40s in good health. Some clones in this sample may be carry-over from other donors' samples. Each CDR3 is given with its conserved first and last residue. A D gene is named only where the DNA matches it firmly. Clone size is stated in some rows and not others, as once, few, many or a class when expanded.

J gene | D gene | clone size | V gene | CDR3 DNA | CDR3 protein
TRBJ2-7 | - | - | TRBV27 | TGTGCCAGCAGTTTGGCGGATAGCTCCTACGAGCAGTACTTC | CASSLADSSYEQYF
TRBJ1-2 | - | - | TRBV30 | TGTGCCTGGAGTGTAAAAGGGTCCTATGGCTACACCTTC | CAWSVKGSYGYTF
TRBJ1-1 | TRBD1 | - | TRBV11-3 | TGTGCCAGCAGCCTTAATACAGGGGCTGGAGCTTTCTTT | CASSLNTGAGAFF
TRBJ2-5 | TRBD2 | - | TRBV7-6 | TGTGCCAGCAGCGCCCCGGGACTAGCGGGAGGAGAGACCCAGTACTTC | CASSAPGLAGGETQYF
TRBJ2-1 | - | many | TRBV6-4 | TGTGCCAGCAGTGACTCCGCCGGGTCCTACAATGAGCAGTTCTTC | CASSDSAGSYNEQFF
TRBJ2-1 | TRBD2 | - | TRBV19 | TGTGCCAGTAGTATCCCCCCGGGAGGGTATGGCAATGAGCAGTTCTTC | CASSIPPGGYGNEQFF
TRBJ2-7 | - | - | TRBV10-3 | TGTGCCATCAGTGAGTCGCTGGGCTACGAGCAGTACTTC | CAISESLGYEQYF
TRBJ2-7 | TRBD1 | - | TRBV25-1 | TGTGCCAGCAGCGACCGTTTGACAGGGAGCTCCTACGAGCAGTACTTC | CASSDRLTGSSYEQYF
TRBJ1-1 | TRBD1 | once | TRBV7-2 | TGTGCCAGCAGATTCACAGGGGAGAACACTGAAGCTTTCTTT | CASRFTGENTEAFF
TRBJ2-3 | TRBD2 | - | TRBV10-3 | TGTGCCATCAGTGCGGCCTTCACTAGCGTGGGAACAGATACGCAGTATTTT | CAISAAFTSVGTDTQYF
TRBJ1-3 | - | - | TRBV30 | TGTGCCTGGGCTCGCGGACTCTCTGGAAACACCATATATTTT | CAWARGLSGNTIYF
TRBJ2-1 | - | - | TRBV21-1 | TGTGCCAGCAGCAAAGTGATACAGACGGGAGCGCAGAATAATGAGCAGTTCTTC | CASSKVIQTGAQNNEQFF
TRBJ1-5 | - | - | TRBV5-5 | TGTGCCAGCAGCTTGGATGCGAATCAGCCCCAGCATTTT | CASSLDANQPQHF
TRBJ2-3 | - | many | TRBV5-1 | TGCGCCAGCAGCTCCTTAGGGGTCACAGATACGCAGTATTTT | CASSSLGVTDTQYF
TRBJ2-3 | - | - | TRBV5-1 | TGCGCCAGCAGCTCAACAGATACGCAGTATTTT | CASSSTDTQYF
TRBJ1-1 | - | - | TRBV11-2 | TGTGCCAGCAGCTTAACGGCAGGGGTGAACACTGAAGCTTTCTTT | CASSLTAGVNTEAFF
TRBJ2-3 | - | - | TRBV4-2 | TGTGCCAGCAGCCAAACTCCCGGGAGCACAGATACGCAGTATTTT | CASSQTPGSTDTQYF
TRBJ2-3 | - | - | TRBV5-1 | TGCGCCAGCAGCTCTCGCACAGATACGCAGTATTTT | CASSSRTDTQYF
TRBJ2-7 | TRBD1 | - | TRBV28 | TGTGCCAGCAGCCCTCGGGACAGGGGACCTTACGAGCAGTACTTC | CASSPRDRGPYEQYF
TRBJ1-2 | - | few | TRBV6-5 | TGTGCCAGCAGCTCACCTAACTATGGCTACACCTTC | CASSSPNYGYTF
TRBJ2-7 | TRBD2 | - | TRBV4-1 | TGCGCCAGCAGCCAAGAGTTGCGGACTAGCGTCCGGGAGCAGTACTTC | CASSQELRTSVREQYF
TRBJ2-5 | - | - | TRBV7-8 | TGTGCCAGCAGCTTAGCCCCGGAGGGGGAGACCCAGTACTTC | CASSLAPEGETQYF
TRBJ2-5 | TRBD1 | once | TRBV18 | TGTGCCAGCTCACCGTCCGGGACAGGCCAAGAGACCCAGTACTTC | CASSPSGTGQETQYF
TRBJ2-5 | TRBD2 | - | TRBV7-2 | TGTGCCAGCAGCCCCGGCGGGACTACATATGGAGAGACCCAGTACTTC | CASSPGGTTYGETQYF
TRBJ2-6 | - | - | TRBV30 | TGTGCCTGCTCAACCGGGTCTTATGGGGCCAACGTCCTGACTTTC | CACSTGSYGANVLTF
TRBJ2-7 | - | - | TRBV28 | TGTGCCAGCAGTCCGCAACTAGATTACGTATTCTACGAGCAGTACTTC | CASSPQLDYVFYEQYF
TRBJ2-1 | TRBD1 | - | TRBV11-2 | TGTGCCAGCAGCCCTTACCGGGACAGGGTGATACGGGAGCAGTTCTTC | CASSPYRDRVIREQFF
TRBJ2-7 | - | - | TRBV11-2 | TGTGCCAGCAGCTTAACGGGCCACCCCCCAGGGTCCTACGAGCAGTACTTC | CASSLTGHPPGSYEQYF